This T cell receptor (beta chain) emerged from a study of T cell responses to AZD1222 COVID-19 vaccine. This clone was seen more than once but under ten times. Its antigen is currently unknown. Some clones are missing from TCRdb's copy, which holds only in-frame ones; the method was immunoSEQ multiplex PCR. Among 120,000 to 150,000 clones listed, 70% to 90% were seen once. The CDR3 has 15 residues. The germline gives CDR1 SEHNR, CDR2 FQNEAQ (reference sequence). V shed 1 base and J 6 bases; nucleotides not matched to a gene: 5. Overall study findings and caveats: Baseline seropositives among AZD1222 recipients totaled only five to seven. Repertoires were collected only later (after the peak T cell response had occurred).

Sequences were derived from peripheral blood, sampled on day 0 of AZD1222 vaccination. The chain couples TRBV7-9 to TRBJ2-1, with 8 bases aligning to TRBD2. The receptor was isolated from an adult in good health. The CDR3, as DNA: TGTGCCAGCAGCTTAGAGGGGACTAGACCCAATGAGCAGTTCTTC. This encodes CASSLEGTRPNEQFF.